The 30 T cell receptor beta chains below were found in one sample sequenced in a study of T-cell memory formation after mild COVID-19. TCRdb passed the 5' RACE reads through MiXCR, listing each CDR3 protein once. The data hold 400,000 to 500,000 distinct CDR3 sequences, with less than 25% observed a single time. The specimen was PBMCs or a T cell subset sorted from them (not recorded which). Every receptor here comes from an adult woman who had mild COVID-19 (a few samples of this study predate the infection). Cell type and time point are not known.

In this sample, this clonotype turned up once. The chain links TRBV7-9 to TRBJ1-2; 12 bases are a match to TRBD1. With V trimmed by 8 bases and J by 4 bases, 8 bases remained unmatched. This CDR3 contains 15 residues. Looked up from germline, CDR1 is SEHNR and CDR2 is FQNEAQ (reference sequence). The CDR3 spells CASGYGTGGFYGYTF. As DNA, the CDR3 is TGTGCCAGCGGTTACGGGACAGGGGGCTTCTATGGCTACACCTTC.

There are a few counts of this clonotype. This chain joins TRBV12-3 or TRBV12-4 and TRBJ2-7; 11 bases align to TRBD2. The CDR3 totals 15 residues. V shed 7 bases and J 3 bases; nucleotides not matched to a gene: 8. As DNA, the CDR3 is TGTGCCAGCACCCCGGGACTAGCGGTCATCTACGAGCAGTACTTC. Protein: CASTPGLAVIYEQYF.

The chain joins TRBV12-3 or TRBV12-4 to TRBJ2-5, with D perhaps matching TRBD2 (5 bases). This CDR3 spans 13 amino acids. V was clipped by 2 bases and J by 10 bases, with 14 bases between them. Here the CDR3 DNA reads TGTGCCAGCAGTTTAACTCCTCGGGGAGTCCAGTACTTC. This codes for CASSLTPRGVQYF.

The gene calls are TRBV5-5 and TRBJ2-2; D perhaps matches TRBD1 (6 bases). Germline V gives CDR1 SGHKS, CDR2 YYEKEE (reference sequence). The CDR3 is made up of 15 amino acids. Trimming took 3 bases from V and 4 from J, leaving 13 bases between them. The CDR3: CASSWWDTGTGELFF. As DNA, the CDR3 is TGTGCCAGCAGCTGGTGGGACACCGGCACCGGGGAGCTGTTTTTT.

The sample holds a few counts of this clonotype. V is TRBV12-3 or TRBV12-4 and J is TRBJ2-1; TRBD2 is a possible D gene (5 bases). The V end lost 5 bases, the J end lost 7 bases, and 15 bases lay between the germline ends. The length of the CDR3 is 14 residues. CDR3 DNA: TGTGCCAGCAGTCCCTCCGTAGCGCGGAATGAGCAGTTCTTC. Protein: CASSPSVARNEQFF.

This clonotype was counted between two and nine times. This rearrangement joins TRBV29-1 to TRBJ2-1, with 8 bases aligning to TRBD2. In germline, CDR1 is SQVTM, CDR2 ANQGSEA. This CDR3 contains 17 residues. V lost 1 base and J lost 6; bases outside the gene matches: 14. CDR3 region: CSVEGVSGVGDFNEQFF. CDR3 bases: TGCAGCGTTGAAGGAGTTAGCGGGGTGGGTGATTTCAATGAGCAGTTCTTC.

V usage is TRBV18 and J usage is TRBJ2-7, with a possible D match to TRBD2 (7 bases). Germline values: CDR1 KGHSH, CDR2 LQKENI. The length of the CDR3 is 15 residues. V dropped 0 bases and J dropped 5 bases, with 14 bases sitting between them. The CDR3 nucleotides are TGTGCCAGCTCACCACCCACGGGGGGCCGGCACGAGCAGTACTTC. Translated: CASSPPTGGRHEQYF.

The rearrangement links TRBV15 to TRBJ1-4; a possible D gene is TRBD1 (5 bases). This CDR3 is built from 16 residues. Germline loops: CDR1 LNHNV, CDR2 YYDKDF (reference sequence). V was pared by 5 bases and J by 2 bases, with 15 bases between. CDR3 protein: CATSPKRDVTNEKLFF. CDR3 sequence (DNA): TGTGCCACCAGCCCAAAGAGGGACGTCACTAATGAAAAACTGTTTTTT.

This clonotype appeared many times. The rearrangement links TRBV9 to TRBJ2-7, with TRBD1 matching 7 bases. Per germline, CDR1 SGDLS and CDR2 YYNGEE. After removal of 3 bases from V and 2 bases from J, the junction contained 5 bases not matched to a gene. The CDR3 consists of 14 residues. CDR3 coding DNA: TGTGCCAGCAGCGACCGGGACAGTACCTACGAGCAGTACTTC. As protein: CASSDRDSTYEQYF.

The chain has TRBV14 and TRBJ2-1; D unclear. V dropped 5 bases and J dropped 10 bases, with 15 bases sitting between them. This CDR3 is 13 amino acids long. Per germline, CDR1 SGHDN and CDR2 FVKESK. CDR3 sequence (DNA): TGTGCCAGCAGCGCGAGCCAGGCACAGGAGCAGTTCTTC. Translating it yields CASSASQAQEQFF.

The rearrangement links TRBV11-2 to TRBJ2-1, with no clear D. Trimming removed 6 bases from V and 0 bases from J, with 15 bases in between. The CDR3 has 16 amino acids. Germline V gives CDR1 SGHAT, CDR2 FQNNGV. In DNA form, the CDR3 reads TGTGCCAGCAGATCGGGCGCAGGAAGCTCCTACAATGAGCAGTTCTTC. It specifies CASRSGAGSSYNEQFF.

CDR3 nucleotide sequence: TGTGCCAGCAGCTTGCAGGGGGCGCCAGCCAAAAACATTCAGTACTTC. It codes for CASSLQGAPAKNIQYF. The J gene is TRBJ2-4, the V gene TRBV7-2; 8 bases align to TRBD1. V shed 3 bases and J 0 bases; nucleotides not matched to a gene: 4. The germline gives CDR1 SGHTA, CDR2 FQGNSA. The CDR3 contains 16 residues.

This clonotype has just a few counts. J is TRBJ2-7 and V is TRBV29-1, with D perhaps assigned TRBD1 or TRBD2 (5 bases each). The germline V gene has CDR1 SQVTM and CDR2 ANQGSEA. V dropped 4 bases and J dropped 10 bases, with 17 bases sitting between them. CDR3 length equals 12 residues. The CDR3 here is CSVVFGSRGQYF. The CDR3 DNA sequence: TGCAGCGTTGTATTCGGGTCGAGGGGCCAGTACTTC.

This chain links TRBV9 with TRBJ1-1; possible D gene TRBD1, 5 bases. The CDR3 extends over 14 amino acids. Trimming left V 4 bases short and J 5 bases short, with 15 bases between. CDR1 is SGDLS, CDR2 YYNGEE, per germline. The CDR3 DNA reads as TGTGCCAGCAGCCCAAGATGGGGCTGGACTGAAGCTTTCTTT. It yields the protein CASSPRWGWTEAFF.

The chain is built from TRBV25-1 and TRBJ1-2; 7 nucleotides align to TRBD1. This CDR3 is 15 amino acids long. Germline V gene data show CDR1 as MGHDK and CDR2 as SYGVNS. V lost 4 bases to trimming and J lost 3 bases; unmatched junction nucleotides: 8. The CDR3 protein is CASSAFEGGYYGYTF. The CDR3 DNA reads TGTGCCAGCAGTGCGTTCGAAGGGGGCTACTATGGCTACACCTTC.

This clonotype was counted between two and nine times. The chain joins TRBV4-2 to TRBJ2-7, with 8 bases identical to TRBD2. With 3 bases clipped from V and 0 bases from J, the junction kept 1 base outside the gene matches. The CDR3 runs to 14 residues. In germline, CDR1 is LGHNA, CDR2 YNFKEQ. CDR3 sequence: CASSHSGNSYEQYF. The CDR3 bases are TGTGCCAGCAGCCATAGCGGGAACTCCTACGAGCAGTACTTC.

The J gene is TRBJ2-3, the V gene TRBV2; no firm D call. Trimming took off 1 base at V and 0 bases at J, with 8 bases between the two ends. The CDR3 contains 15 residues. Germline assignment: CDR1 SNHLY and CDR2 FYNNEI. CDR3 amino acids: CASSEVGFSTDTQYF. In nucleotides, the CDR3 is TGTGCCAGCAGTGAAGTCGGGTTTAGCACAGATACGCAGTATTTT.

This clonotype was seen a handful of times. The V call is TRBV12-3 or TRBV12-4, the J call TRBJ1-2; D not resolved. V gave up 0 bases and J gave up 3 bases, with 8 bases separating them. The CDR3 contains 14 residues. CDR3: CASSLAWRDYGYTF. The CDR3 bases are TGTGCCAGCAGTTTAGCTTGGCGGGACTATGGCTACACCTTC.

The V call is TRBV15, the J call TRBJ2-1; TRBD1 aligns across 7 bases. The CDR3 runs to 13 residues. Trimming at V came to 9 bases and at J to 6 bases, leaving 8 bases not matched to a gene. CDR1 and CDR2 (germline): LNHNV, YYDKDF (reference sequence). The CDR3 protein is CATRRDSSNEQFF. The CDR3 nucleotides are TGTGCCACACGTAGGGACAGCTCCAATGAGCAGTTCTTC.

This clonotype was observed a handful of times. V and J are TRBV11-1 and TRBJ2-1, with D possibly matching TRBD1 (5 bases). The CDR3 has 13 amino acids. V was pared by 5 bases and J by 4 bases, with 9 bases between. Per the germline V gene, CDR1 is SGHAT and CDR2 is FQDESV (reference sequence). This CDR3 reads CASSLRQYNEQFF. Here the CDR3 DNA reads TGTGCCAGCAGCCTTCGACAGTACAATGAGCAGTTCTTC.

This clonotype was observed a few times. The rearrangement joins TRBV9 to TRBJ1-1; 7 nucleotides line up with TRBD1. Germline trimming cut 4 bases from V and 5 bases from J; bases unmatched to any gene: 11. Germline V lookup: CDR1 SGDLS, CDR2 YYNGEE. There are 15 residues in the CDR3. The CDR3 sequence is CASSNSQGLETEAFF. In DNA, the CDR3 is TGTGCCAGCAGCAACTCACAGGGGCTAGAGACTGAAGCTTTCTTT.

This clonotype was seen just once. The chain uses TRBV18 and TRBJ1-1; no clear D. V lost 3 bases to trimming and J lost 1 base, with 9 bases between them. The length of the CDR3 is 14 residues. The germline V gene has CDR1 KGHSH and CDR2 LQKENI. The CDR3 spells CASSPKTQNTEAFF. The DNA for the CDR3 is TGTGCCAGCTCACCCAAGACTCAGAACACTGAAGCTTTCTTT.

The chain employs TRBV7-8 and TRBJ1-5; TRBD1 agrees at 11 bases. The CDR3 is made up of 16 amino acids. Looked up from germline, CDR1 is SGHVS and CDR2 is FQNEAQ. After removal of 5 bases from V and 7 bases from J, the junction contained 10 bases not matched to a gene. CDR3: CASSTRTGGPQQPQHF. The CDR3 DNA reads TGTGCCAGCAGCACTCGGACAGGGGGCCCTCAGCAGCCCCAGCATTTT.

In its sample, this clonotype was seen a few times. This rearrangement joins TRBV5-6 to TRBJ2-2; D not certain. Trimming removed 1 base at V and 3 bases at J, with 10 bases between. CDR3 length: 15 amino acids. The V gene's germline CDR1 is SGHDT and CDR2 YYEEEE. DNA for the CDR3: TGTGCCAGCAGCTTGACGGGCCGCGACACCGGGGAGCTGTTTTTT. It is translated as CASSLTGRDTGELFF.

This clonotype was observed many times. V usage is TRBV12-3 or TRBV12-4 and J usage is TRBJ1-4; 10 positions agree with TRBD1. The CDR3 loop spans 14 amino acids. V was pared by 5 bases and J by 5 bases, with 2 bases of the junction left unmatched. The CDR3 protein is CASSPGQGNEKLFF. CDR3 nucleotide sequence: TGTGCCAGCAGTCCGGGACAGGGGAATGAAAAACTGTTTTTT.

This clonotype has a count of ten or more. V and J are TRBV24-1 and TRBJ1-1, with a tentative D call TRBD1 (6 bases). Germline V gives CDR1 KGHDR, CDR2 SFDVKD. This CDR3 has 13 residues. The germline V and J ends were trimmed by 0 bases and 5 bases, with 6 bases remaining between them. This chain's CDR3 is CATSDLTGTEAFF. The CDR3 DNA sequence: TGTGCCACCAGTGATTTGACAGGGACTGAAGCTTTCTTT.

CDR3 DNA sequence: TGTGCCAGCAGCGTAGGCGATGGCTACACCTTC. This gives the protein CASSVGDGYTF. The chain combines TRBV9 with TRBJ1-2, with unresolved D. Per the germline V gene, CDR1 is SGDLS and CDR2 is YYNGEE. Trimming shortened V by 0 bases and J by 6 bases, and 3 bases separated the two germline ends. This CDR3 has 11 residues.

This clonotype has a handful of counts. J is TRBJ2-5 and V is TRBV20-1, with D unclear. The CDR3 runs to 11 residues. The V and J ends lost 3 bases and 4 bases respectively, with 6 bases between them. Germline V gene data show CDR1 as DFQATT and CDR2 as SNEGSKA (reference sequence). Here the CDR3 reads CSASLRETQYF. DNA for the CDR3: TGCAGTGCTAGTTTAAGAGAGACCCAGTACTTC.

This clonotype was picked up many times. The genes are TRBV20-1 and TRBJ1-2, with D tentatively TRBD1 (5 bases). The germline CDR1 and CDR2 sequences are DFQATT and SNEGSKA (reference sequence). V gave up 6 bases and J gave up 4 bases, with 21 bases separating them. The CDR3 length is 15 residues. The CDR3 region is CSASSSAERGYGYTF. In nucleotides, the CDR3 is TGCAGTGCCAGTTCTTCGGCCGAAAGGGGCTATGGCTACACCTTC.

This clonotype came up many times. V is TRBV5-4 and J is TRBJ2-3, with 10 positions matching TRBD1. Germline-derived CDR1 and CDR2 are SGHNT and YYREEE (reference sequence). CDR3 size: 16 residues. V lost 3 bases to trimming and J lost 5 bases; unmatched junction nucleotides: 9. The CDR3 is CASSSWTGGARDTQYF. In DNA form, the CDR3 reads TGTGCCAGCAGCTCCTGGACAGGGGGAGCGAGAGATACGCAGTATTTT. The full variable domain, rest sourced from reference TRBV5-4 and TRBJ2-3, is ETGVTQSPTHLIKTRGQQVTLRCSSQSGHNTVSWYQQALGQGPQFIFQYYREEENGRGNFPPRFSGLQFPNYSSELNVNALELDDSALYLCASSSWTGGARDTQYFGPGTRLTVL.